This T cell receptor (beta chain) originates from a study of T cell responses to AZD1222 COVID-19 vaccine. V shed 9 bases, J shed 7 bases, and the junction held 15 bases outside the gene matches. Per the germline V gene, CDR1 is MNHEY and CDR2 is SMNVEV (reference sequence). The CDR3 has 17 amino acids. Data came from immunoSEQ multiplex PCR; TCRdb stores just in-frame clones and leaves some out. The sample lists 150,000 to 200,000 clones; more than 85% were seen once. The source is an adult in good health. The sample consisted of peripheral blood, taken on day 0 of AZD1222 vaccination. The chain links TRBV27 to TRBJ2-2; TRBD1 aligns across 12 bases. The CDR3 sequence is CARSVPGQGAQGGELFF. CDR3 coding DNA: TGTGCCAGGTCCGTTCCGGGACAGGGGGCGCAAGGCGGGGAGCTGTTTTTT.